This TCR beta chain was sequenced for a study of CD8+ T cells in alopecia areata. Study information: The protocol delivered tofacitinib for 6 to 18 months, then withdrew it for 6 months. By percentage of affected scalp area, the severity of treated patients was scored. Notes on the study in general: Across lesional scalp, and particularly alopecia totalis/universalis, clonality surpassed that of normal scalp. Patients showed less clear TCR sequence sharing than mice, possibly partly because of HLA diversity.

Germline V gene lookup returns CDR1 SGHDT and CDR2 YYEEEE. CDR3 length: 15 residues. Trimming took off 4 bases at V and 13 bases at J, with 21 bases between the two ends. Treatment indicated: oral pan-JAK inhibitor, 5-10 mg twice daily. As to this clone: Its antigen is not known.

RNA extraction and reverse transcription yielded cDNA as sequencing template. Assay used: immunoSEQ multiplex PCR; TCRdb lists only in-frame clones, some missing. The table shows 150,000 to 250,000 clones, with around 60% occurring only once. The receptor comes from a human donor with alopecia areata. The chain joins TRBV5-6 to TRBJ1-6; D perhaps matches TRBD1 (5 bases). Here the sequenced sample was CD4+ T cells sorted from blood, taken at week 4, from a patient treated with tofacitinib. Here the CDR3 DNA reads TGTGCCAGCAGCCCCCCGACCCGCCGGGGGATCCCCCTCCACTTT. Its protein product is CASSPPTRRGIPLHF.